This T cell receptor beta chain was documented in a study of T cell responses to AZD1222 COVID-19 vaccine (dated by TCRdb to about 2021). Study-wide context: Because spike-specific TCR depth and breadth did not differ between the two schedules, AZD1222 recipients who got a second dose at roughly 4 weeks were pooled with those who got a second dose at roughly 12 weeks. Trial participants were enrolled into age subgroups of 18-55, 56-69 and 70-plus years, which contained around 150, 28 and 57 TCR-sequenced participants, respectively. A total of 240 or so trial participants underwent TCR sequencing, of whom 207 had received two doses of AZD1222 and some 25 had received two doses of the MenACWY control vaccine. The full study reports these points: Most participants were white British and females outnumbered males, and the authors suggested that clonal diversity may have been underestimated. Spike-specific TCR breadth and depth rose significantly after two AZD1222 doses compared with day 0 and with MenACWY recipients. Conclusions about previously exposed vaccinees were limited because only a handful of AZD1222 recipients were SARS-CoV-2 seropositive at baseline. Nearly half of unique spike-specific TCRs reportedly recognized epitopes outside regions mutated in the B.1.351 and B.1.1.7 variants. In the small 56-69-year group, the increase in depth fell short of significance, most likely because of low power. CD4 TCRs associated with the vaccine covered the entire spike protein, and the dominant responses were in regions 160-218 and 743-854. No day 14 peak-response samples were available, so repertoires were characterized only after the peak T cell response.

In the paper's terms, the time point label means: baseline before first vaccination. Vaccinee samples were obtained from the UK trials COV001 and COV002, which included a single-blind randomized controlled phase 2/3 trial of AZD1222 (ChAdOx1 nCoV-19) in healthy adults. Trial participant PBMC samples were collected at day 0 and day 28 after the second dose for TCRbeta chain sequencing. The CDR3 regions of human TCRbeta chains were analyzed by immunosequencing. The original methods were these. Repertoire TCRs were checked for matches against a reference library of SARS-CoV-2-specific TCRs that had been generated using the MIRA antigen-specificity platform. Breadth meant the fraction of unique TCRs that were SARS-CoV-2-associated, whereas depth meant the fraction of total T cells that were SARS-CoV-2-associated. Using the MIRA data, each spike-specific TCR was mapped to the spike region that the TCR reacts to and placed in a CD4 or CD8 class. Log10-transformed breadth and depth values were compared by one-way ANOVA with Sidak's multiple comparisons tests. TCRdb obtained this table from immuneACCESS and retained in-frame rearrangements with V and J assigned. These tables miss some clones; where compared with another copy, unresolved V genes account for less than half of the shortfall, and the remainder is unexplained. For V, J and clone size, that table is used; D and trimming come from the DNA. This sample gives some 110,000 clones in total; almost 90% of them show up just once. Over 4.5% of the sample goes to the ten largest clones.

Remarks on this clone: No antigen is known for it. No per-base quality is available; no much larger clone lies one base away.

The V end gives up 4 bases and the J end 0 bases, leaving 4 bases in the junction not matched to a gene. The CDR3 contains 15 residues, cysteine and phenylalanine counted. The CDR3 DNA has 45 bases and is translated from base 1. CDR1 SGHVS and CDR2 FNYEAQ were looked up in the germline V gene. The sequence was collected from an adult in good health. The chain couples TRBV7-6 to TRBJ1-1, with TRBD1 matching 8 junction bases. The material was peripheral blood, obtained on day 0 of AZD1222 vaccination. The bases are TGTGCCAGCAGCTCCTTGGGACAGGTGAACACTGAAGCTTTCTTT. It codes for CASSSLGQVNTEAFF. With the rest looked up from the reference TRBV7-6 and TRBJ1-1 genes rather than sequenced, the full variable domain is GAGVSQSPRYKVTKRGQDVALRCDPISGHVSLYWYRQALGQGPEFLTYFNYEAQQDKSGLPNDRFSAERPEGSISTLTIQRTEQRDSAMYRCASSSLGQVNTEAFFGQGTRLTVV.